Sequencing of this T cell receptor (beta chain) was carried out in a study of human T cells and chemical hapten exposure. Time point here: patch test 3, about 24 weeks after DPC sensitization. The treatment is: therapeutic diphenylcyclopropenone sensitization with weekly scalp DPC. Participating donors were patients with alopecia, aged 18 to 70 years, considered appropriate candidates for DPC. Whole blood, unfractionated, served as the material for total RNA extraction. The CDR3 runs 14 residues. With 4 bases removed from V and 0 bases from J, the gap between germline ends came to 8 bases. The library tagged each cDNA molecule with unique molecular identifiers. Using its own MiXCR run on the RACE reads, TCRdb lists one record per CDR3 protein. The sample records roughly 60,000 distinct CDR3 sequences, around 12% being singletons.

The material sequenced was whole blood, taken in connection with sensitization to the hapten diphenylcyclopropenone (DPC). The rearrangement uses TRBV12-3 or TRBV12-4 and TRBJ2-3; D perhaps matches TRBD1 (6 bases). This sequence was found in a man between 25 and 39 years old with alopecia areata. Some clones in this sample may be carry-over from other donors' samples. The DNA of the CDR3 is TGTGCCAGCAGTTGGACAGCTAGCACAGATACGCAGTATTTT. This translates into CASSWTASTDTQYF.